The 2 T cell receptor beta chains below were found in one sample sequenced in a study of a mutant IDH1 vaccine in newly diagnosed glioma. Data came from immunoSEQ multiplex PCR; TCRdb stores just in-frame clones and leaves some out. Here the sample spans roughly 30,000 clones, about four fifths being singletons. This sample's time point: week 5, during vaccination. Vaccine doses each comprised 300 ug of mutant IDH1 20-mer peptide, with topical imiquimod. No cognate antigen is known for these TCRs. Sequencing used PBMCs, obtained from a glioma patient whose treatment included an IDH1 peptide vaccine. These receptors came from a man aged 30 to 39 with glioma.

The chain carries TRBV30 and TRBJ2-5; no reliable D call. The CDR3 extends over 14 amino acids. CDR1 and CDR2 (germline): GTSNPN, SVGIG (reference sequence). Trimming removed 0 bases at V and 4 bases at J, with 12 bases between. CDR3 in DNA: TGTGCCTGGAGTGTATCGGAGCTAGGAGAGACCCAGTACTTC. It specifies CAWSVSELGETQYF.

The CDR3 sequence: CASSWTGRYGYTF. The CDR3 DNA reads TGTGCCAGCAGCTGGACGGGACGGTATGGCTACACCTTC. The rearrangement links TRBV25-1 to TRBJ1-2, with a tentative D call TRBD1 (5 bases). Germline CDR1 and CDR2: MGHDK and SYGVNS. Trimming stripped 6 bases from V and 5 bases from J, with 13 bases between. The CDR3 has 13 amino acids.